The next 21 T cell receptor beta chains were all read from a single sample in a study of CD8 T cells in ankylosing spondylitis. Study outcomes and limitations: Blood of patients with ankylosing spondylitis appeared to be characterized by a TCR beta motif of seven or eight highly homologous variants.

These receptors have no identified antigens. TCRdb processed the 5' RACE reads anew with MiXCR; each CDR3 protein has one entry. The sample has about 330,000 distinct CDR3 sequences, less than 9.5% seen once; the top ten hold roughly 15%. Material: blood, either unsorted or a sorted T cell fraction (not recorded which). The source of these receptors is a male donor with ankylosing spondylitis.

The V call is TRBV6-5, the J call TRBJ1-1, with D perhaps matching TRBD1 (6 bases). V was trimmed by 2 bases and J by 3 bases, leaving 10 bases between them. The germline gives CDR1 MNHEY, CDR2 SVGAGI. The CDR3 totals 14 residues. The CDR3 region is CASSYAYRDTEAFF. The DNA of the CDR3 is TGTGCCAGCAGTTACGCATACAGGGACACTGAAGCTTTCTTT.

This clonotype was counted many times. The chain recombines TRBV12-3 or TRBV12-4 with TRBJ1-2; D gene unclear. Trimming cost V 0 bases and J 5 bases, with 4 bases left between them. There are 12 residues in the CDR3. The CDR3 spells CASSLARYGYTF. In DNA, the CDR3 is TGTGCCAGCAGTTTAGCCAGGTATGGCTACACCTTC.

In this sample, this clonotype turned up a few times. V usage is TRBV14 and J usage is TRBJ1-1, with unresolved D. Trimming left V 4 bases short and J 1 base short, with 7 bases between. The germline V gene has CDR1 SGHDN and CDR2 FVKESK. The CDR3 consists of 13 residues. Here the CDR3 reads CASSRNRNTEAFF. The CDR3, as DNA: TGTGCCAGCAGCCGAAATAGGAACACTGAAGCTTTCTTT.

The chain links TRBV5-6 to TRBJ2-1, with 7 positions matching TRBD1. CDR3 length: 15 amino acids. V trimming: 4 bases; J trimming: 3 bases; junction bases outside the gene matches: 7. The germline gives CDR1 SGHDT, CDR2 YYEEEE. The CDR3 bases are TGTGCCAGCAGCCCCGGACAGGCTTTCTACAATGAGCAGTTCTTC. This encodes CASSPGQAFYNEQFF. The whole variable domain, remainder taken from reference TRBV5-6 and TRBJ2-1, is DAGVTQSPTHLIKTRGQQVTLRCSPKSGHDTVSWYQQALGQGPQFIFQYYEEEERQRGNFPDRFSGHQFPNYSSELNVNALLLGDSALYLCASSPGQAFYNEQFFGPGTRLTVL.

This clonotype has more than one count but fewer than ten. V usage is TRBV4-3 and J usage is TRBJ2-1, with TRBD2 matching 10 bases. CDR1 LGHNA and CDR2 YSLEER come from the germline V gene. The CDR3 runs 19 residues. V lost 0 bases to trimming and J lost 3 bases; unmatched junction nucleotides: 11. This CDR3 is CASSQDIGLLAGGYNEQFF. CDR3 bases: TGCGCCAGCAGCCAAGATATTGGGCTATTAGCGGGAGGCTACAATGAGCAGTTCTTC.

This clonotype has more than one count but fewer than ten. The rearrangement uses TRBV18 and TRBJ2-7, with 9 bases identical to TRBD1. This CDR3 is built from 15 residues. The J segment lost 5 bases and the V segment lost 6 bases, leaving 11 bases of the junction unmatched. In germline, CDR1 is KGHSH, CDR2 LQKENI. CDR3 bases: TGTGCCAGCTCCCGGGTAGCCGGGACAGGGAACGAGCAGTACTTC. Amino acids: CASSRVAGTGNEQYF.

This clonotype was seen a handful of times. The V call is TRBV18, the J call TRBJ2-7; 8 bases map to TRBD2. Trimming took 1 base from V and 1 from J; bases not matched to a gene: 3. The CDR3 loop spans 15 amino acids. Per germline, CDR1 KGHSH and CDR2 LQKENI. CDR3 protein: CASSPLSSGSYEQYF. The CDR3 DNA is TGTGCCAGCTCACCACTTTCTAGCGGGTCCTACGAGCAGTACTTC.

This clonotype was picked up a small number of times. This chain uses TRBV5-1 with TRBJ2-5; 10 bases map to TRBD2. CDR3 length equals 16 residues. V was clipped by 2 bases and J by 3 bases; unmatched bases: 7. CDR1 is SGHRS and CDR2 is YFSETQ in the germline V gene. The CDR3 DNA follows: TGCGCCAGCAGCTTTCGCCTAGCGGGAGTAAAAGAGACCCAGTACTTC. Protein sequence: CASSFRLAGVKETQYF.

This rearrangement joins TRBV20-1 to TRBJ2-4, with D perhaps matching TRBD2 (7 bases). Trimming removed 4 bases at V and 8 bases at J, with 18 bases between. The CDR3 has 14 amino acids. The germline V gene has CDR1 DFQATT and CDR2 SNEGSKA (reference sequence). In DNA, the CDR3 is TGCAGTGCTACCCCGGGGGGCAGGGGTGACATTCAGTACTTC. It is translated as CSATPGGRGDIQYF.

Note on this clonotype: A much larger clone differs by one base, so this may be a read error. The rearrangement uses TRBV11-2 and TRBJ2-1; D may be TRBD2 (6 bases). The CDR3 spans 16 residues. Germline assignment: CDR1 SGHAT and CDR2 FQNNGV. The CDR3 protein is CASSLIPTRDYNEEFF. CDR3 sequence (DNA): TGTGCCAGCAGCTTAATCCCGACTAGGGATTACAATGAGGAGTTCTTC.

The chain uses TRBV5-1 and TRBJ1-2; a weak D match, TRBD1 (5 bases). The CDR3 spans 16 residues. Trimming took off 0 bases at V and 0 bases at J, with 12 bases between the two ends. In germline, CDR1 is SGHRS, CDR2 YFSETQ. The CDR3 loop is CASSLAPTAANYGYTF. In DNA, the CDR3 is TGCGCCAGCAGCTTGGCGCCGACAGCTGCTAACTATGGCTACACCTTC.

This clonotype was detected ten times or more. J is TRBJ1-2 and V is TRBV29-1; possibly TRBD1 for D (5 bases). Germline lookup yields CDR1 SQVTM and CDR2 ANQGSEA. The CDR3 covers 12 residues. The V gene lost 4 bases and the J gene lost 2 bases, with 8 bases spanning the gap. The CDR3 loop reads CSVVQGNYGYTF. The CDR3, as DNA: TGCAGCGTTGTTCAGGGCAACTATGGCTACACCTTC.

The sample holds a few counts of this clonotype. This sequence joins TRBV20-1 and TRBJ2-5, with unresolved D. The CDR3 consists of 15 residues. CDR1 DFQATT and CDR2 SNEGSKA come from the germline V gene (reference sequence). Trimming removed 5 bases from V and 2 bases from J, with 18 bases in between. The CDR3 nucleotides are TGCAGTGCTTTAACGGAAGGACCCCAACAAGAGACCCAGTACTTC. Protein: CSALTEGPQQETQYF.

The V gene is TRBV2, the J gene TRBJ2-3; D is unresolved. CDR1 and CDR2 (germline): SNHLY, FYNNEI. V shed 2 bases and J shed 4 bases, with 13 bases lying between them. This CDR3 spans 15 amino acids. CDR3 in amino acids: CASSEQFLAPDTQYF. The DNA for the CDR3 is TGTGCCAGCAGTGAACAGTTTTTGGCTCCAGATACGCAGTATTTT.

In the case of this clonotype: The junction differs from germline at one of its ends, possibly a read error. The chain recombines TRBV5-1 with TRBJ2-4; 10 bases are shared with TRBD2. The CDR3 consists of 16 residues. Germline V CDR1 and CDR2: SGHRS, YFSETQ. DNA for the CDR3: TGCGCCTGCAGCCCCACCAGGGGACTAGCGATAAACATTCAGTACTTC. Translation gives CACSPTRGLAINIQYF.

This clonotype showed up many times. This chain uses TRBV29-1 with TRBJ2-7, with 7 bases that match TRBD2. V was clipped by 4 bases and J by 2 bases; unmatched bases: 5. The CDR3 spans 13 residues. Germline values: CDR1 SQVTM, CDR2 ANQGSEA. CDR3: CSVGRSGTYEQYF. CDR3 coding DNA: TGCAGCGTTGGCAGAAGCGGGACCTACGAGCAGTACTTC.

The sample holds a few counts of this clonotype. V and J are TRBV29-1 and TRBJ2-5; 8 nucleotides line up with TRBD1. This CDR3 is 13 amino acids long. Per the germline V gene, CDR1 is SQVTM and CDR2 is ANQGSEA. The V and J ends lost 4 bases and 1 base, in that order; junction bases with no gene match: 2. The CDR3 loop reads CSVAQGVQETQYF. As DNA, the CDR3 is TGCAGCGTTGCACAGGGGGTCCAAGAGACCCAGTACTTC.

J is TRBJ2-1 and V is TRBV12-3 or TRBV12-4, with D perhaps matching TRBD1 (6 bases). CDR3 length equals 12 residues. The V end was cut by 5 bases, the J end by 9 bases, with 11 bases between. The CDR3 nucleotides are TGTGCCAGCAGTCCAGGGGTTTCTGAGCAGTTCTTC. This translates into CASSPGVSEQFF.

A few counts support this clonotype. The chain is built from TRBV24-1 and TRBJ2-2; D not resolved. Germline V gene sequence: CDR1 KGHDR, CDR2 SFDVKD. This CDR3 spans 14 amino acids. The V gene lost 7 bases and the J gene lost 3 bases, with 11 bases spanning the gap. The CDR3 loop is CATRGTLDTGELFF. The CDR3, as DNA: TGTGCCACCAGGGGAACTCTGGACACCGGGGAGCTGTTTTTT.

The V and J genes are TRBV10-3 and TRBJ2-7; either TRBD1 or TRBD2 may supply D (5 bases each). Trimming took 8 bases from V and 7 from J, leaving 18 bases between them. The germline V gene encodes CDR1 ENHRY and CDR2 SYGVKD. This CDR3 spans 13 amino acids. The CDR3 sequence: CAIGDGSPWEQYF. CDR3 DNA: TGTGCCATCGGGGACGGAAGCCCCTGGGAGCAGTACTTC.

This clonotype was seen at least ten times. The chain couples TRBV28 to TRBJ2-4, with 7 bases fitting TRBD1. Germline CDR1 is MDHEN and CDR2 is SYDVKM. V gave up 1 base and J gave up 2 bases; unmatched junction bases: 5. The CDR3 covers 16 residues. The CDR3 coding sequence is TGTGCCAGCAGTTTATATGGGGACAGCCCCAAAAACATTCAGTACTTC. This codes for CASSLYGDSPKNIQYF. The whole variable domain, remainder taken from reference TRBV28 and TRBJ2-4, is DVKVTQSSRYLVKRTGEKVFLECVQDMDHENMFWYRQDPGLGLRLIYFSYDVKMKEKGDIPEGYSVSREKKERFSLILESASTNQTSMYLCASSLYGDSPKNIQYFGAGTRLSVL.